The T cell receptor beta chain described here comes from a study of vaccination and CD4 T cells after COVID-19. Study information: Once diagnosed, patients had post-COVID samples drawn a median approximately 100 days later (range 35 to 161).

Treatment in this sample: approximately nine-day PBMC culture with coronavirus spike peptide pools or control peptides (ViraFEST assay). Sequencing of DNA taken from cultured CD4+ T cells relied on the Oncomine TCR Beta short-read assay. TCRdb recomputed calls from the PCR reads with MiXCR, one row per CDR3 protein. The sample lists 9,000 to 10,000 distinct CDR3 sequences, 66% occurring once. This clonotype was picked up a small number of times. Its antigen is unknown. Germline V lookup: CDR1 SGHAT, CDR2 FQNNGV. The CDR3 runs to 15 residues. J lost 7 bases, V lost 11 bases, and 14 bases had no gene match.

This rearrangement joins TRBV11-2 to TRBJ2-2; 9 bases are a match to TRBD2. Source material: CD4+ T cells from blood, cultured in vitro. This TCR derives from a human donor who had recovered from COVID-19. The CDR3 DNA follows: TGTGCCCTGATGAAGGCGGGGGGGCCCGTCGGGGAGCTGTTTTTT. Encoded protein: CALMKAGGPVGELFF.